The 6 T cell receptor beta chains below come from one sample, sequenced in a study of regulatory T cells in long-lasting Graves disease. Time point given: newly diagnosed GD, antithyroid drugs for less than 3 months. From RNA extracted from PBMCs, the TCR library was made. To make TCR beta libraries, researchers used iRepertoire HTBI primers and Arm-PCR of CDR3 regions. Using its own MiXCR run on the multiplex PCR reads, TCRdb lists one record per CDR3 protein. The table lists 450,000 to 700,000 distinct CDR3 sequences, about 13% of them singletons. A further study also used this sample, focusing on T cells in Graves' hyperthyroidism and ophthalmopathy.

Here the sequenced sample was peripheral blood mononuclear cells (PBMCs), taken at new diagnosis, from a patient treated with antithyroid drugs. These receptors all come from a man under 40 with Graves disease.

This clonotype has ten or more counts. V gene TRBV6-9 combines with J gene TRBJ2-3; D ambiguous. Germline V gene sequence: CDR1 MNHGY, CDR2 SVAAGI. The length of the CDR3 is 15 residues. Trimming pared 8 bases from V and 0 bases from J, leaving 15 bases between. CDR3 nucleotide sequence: TGTGCCAGCGGCTATTTGGCGACTAGCACAGATACGCAGTATTTT. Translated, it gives CASGYLATSTDTQYF.

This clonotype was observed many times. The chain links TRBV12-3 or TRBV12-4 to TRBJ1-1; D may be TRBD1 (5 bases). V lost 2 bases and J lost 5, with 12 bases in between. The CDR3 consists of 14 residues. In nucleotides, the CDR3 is TGTGCCAGCAGTTTATACGGCAGGGAAACTGAAGCTTTCTTT. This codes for CASSLYGRETEAFF.

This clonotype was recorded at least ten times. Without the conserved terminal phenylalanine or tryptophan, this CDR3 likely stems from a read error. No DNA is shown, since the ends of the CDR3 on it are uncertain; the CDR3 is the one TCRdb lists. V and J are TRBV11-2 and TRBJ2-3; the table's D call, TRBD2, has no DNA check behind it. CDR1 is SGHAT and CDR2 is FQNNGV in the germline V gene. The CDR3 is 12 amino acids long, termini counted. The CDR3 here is CASSFVPGTSVY.

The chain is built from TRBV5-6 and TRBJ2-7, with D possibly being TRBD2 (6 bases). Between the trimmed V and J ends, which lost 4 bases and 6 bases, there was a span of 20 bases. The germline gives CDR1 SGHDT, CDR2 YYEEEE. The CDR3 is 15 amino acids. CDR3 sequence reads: CASSPGLRLSAEQYF. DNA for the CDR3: TGTGCCAGCAGCCCGGGACTTCGGCTTTCGGCCGAGCAGTACTTC.

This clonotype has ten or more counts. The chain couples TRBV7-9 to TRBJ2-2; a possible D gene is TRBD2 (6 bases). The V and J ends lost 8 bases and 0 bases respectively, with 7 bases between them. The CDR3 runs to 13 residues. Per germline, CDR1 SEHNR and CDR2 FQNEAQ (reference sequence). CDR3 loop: CASRGTNTGELFF. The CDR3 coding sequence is TGTGCCAGCCGGGGGACGAACACCGGGGAGCTGTTTTTT.

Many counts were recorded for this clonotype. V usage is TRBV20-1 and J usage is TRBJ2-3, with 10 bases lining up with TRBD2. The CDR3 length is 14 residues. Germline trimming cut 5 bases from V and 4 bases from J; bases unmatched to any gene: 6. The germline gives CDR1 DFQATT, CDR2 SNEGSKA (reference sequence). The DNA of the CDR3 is TGCAGTGCTCCTCCAGCGGGAGGGGCAGATACGCAGTATTTT. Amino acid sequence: CSAPPAGGADTQYF.